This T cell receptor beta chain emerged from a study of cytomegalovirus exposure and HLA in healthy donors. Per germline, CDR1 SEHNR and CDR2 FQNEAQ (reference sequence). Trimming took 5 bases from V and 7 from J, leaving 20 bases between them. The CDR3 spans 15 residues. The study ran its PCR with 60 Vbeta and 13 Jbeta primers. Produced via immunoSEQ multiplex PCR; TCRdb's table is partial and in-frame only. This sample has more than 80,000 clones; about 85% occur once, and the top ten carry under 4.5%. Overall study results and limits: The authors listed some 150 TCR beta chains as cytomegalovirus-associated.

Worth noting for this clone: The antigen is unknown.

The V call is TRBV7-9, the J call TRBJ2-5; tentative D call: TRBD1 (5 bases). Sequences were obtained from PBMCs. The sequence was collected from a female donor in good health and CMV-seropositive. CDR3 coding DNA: TGTGCCAGCAGCATTACTACAGGCCTAACTCCGACCCAGTACTTC. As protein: CASSITTGLTPTQYF.